The rows below give T cell receptor beta chains drawn from one sample of a study of T-cell reconstitution after alpha-beta-depleted transplantation in children. TCRdb re-analysed the PCR reads in MiXCR, keeping a single row per CDR3 protein. Of approximately 500,000 distinct CDR3 sequences listed, more than 9% are singletons. The sequenced sample was PBMCs, obtained before TCRalphabeta/CD19-depleted stem cell transplant. These receptors were taken from a child aged 2 to 10 with inherited bone marrow failure, due to receive a stem cell transplant. CDR3s include the opening cysteine and the closing phenylalanine or tryptophan. The order of the fields is J gene, V gene, clone size, D gene, CDR3 DNA, CDR3 protein. The D gene is left open where the match is weak. Rows give clone size only sometimes, using once, few, many, or a class for an expanded clone.

TRBJ2-1 | TRBV19 | . | TRBD2 | TGTGCCAGTAGACTAGCGGGAGCTGGCAATGAGCAGTTCTTC | CASRLAGAGNEQFF
TRBJ2-7 | TRBV19 | few | . | TGTGCCAGTAGTATAGCAAGCCGGGGACTCTACGAGCAGTACTTC | CASSIASRGLYEQYF
TRBJ2-2 | TRBV7-2 | many | . | TGTGCCAGCAGAAGAGACAGAGACACCGGGGAGCTGTTTTTT | CASRRDRDTGELFF
TRBJ2-3 | TRBV15 | many | . | TGTGCCACCAGCAGAGTTCCTAGCAGGGATACGCAGTATTTT | CATSRVPSRDTQYF
TRBJ2-3 | TRBV5-6 | . | TRBD2 | TGTGCCAGCAGCTTGGCGGTAGCGGGTAATACGCAGTATTTT | CASSLAVAGNTQYF
TRBJ2-1 | TRBV24-1 | . | TRBD1 | TGTGCCACCGGCAATAGGGACAGGGGGTACAATGAGCAGTTCTTC | CATGNRDRGYNEQFF
TRBJ1-2 | TRBV21-1 | many | . | TGTGCCAGCAGCCTAATACGGACAGTTCGGTATGGCTACACCTTC | CASSLIRTVRYGYTF
TRBJ2-1 | TRBV11-2 | . | TRBD2 | TGTGCCAGCACCCGAGCGGGAGTGTACAATGAGCAGTTCTTC | CASTRAGVYNEQFF
TRBJ2-1 | TRBV6-5 | many | . | TGTGCCAGCAGTTACGGGCTAGCTAAGTTCTTC | CASSYGLAKFF
TRBJ2-2 | TRBV4-3 | many | TRBD2 | TGCGCCAGCAGCCGGGCTAGCGGGAACACCGGGGAGCTGTTTTTT | CASSRASGNTGELFF
TRBJ2-3 | TRBV7-9 | many | . | TGTGCCAGTTCTAGGCGGAGCCCAGATACGCAGTATTTT | CASSRRSPDTQYF
TRBJ2-5 | TRBV29-1 | many | TRBD1 | TGCAGCGGAATGACAGGGGAAGTTGGGGAGACCCAGTACTTC | CSGMTGEVGETQYF
TRBJ2-7 | TRBV7-2 | few | TRBD1 | TGTGCCAGCAGCTTAGCTTTGGGACAGGGGATCTACGAGCAGTACTTC | CASSLALGQGIYEQYF
TRBJ2-1 | TRBV23-1 | few | . | TGCGCCAGCAGTCAGCCCCCCGAGCGGGCCCGCTCCTACAATGAGCAGTTCTTC | CASSQPPERARSYNEQFF
TRBJ2-7 | TRBV11-2 | many | TRBD1 | TGTGCCAGCAGCGGGGACAGGCGAGAGAACGAGCAGTACTTC | CASSGDRRENEQYF
TRBJ2-6 | TRBV11-1 | many | TRBD2 | TGTGCCAGCAGCCCCATCCTTCCAGCGGGAGTAGCTGGGGCCAACGTCCTGACTTTC | CASSPILPAGVAGANVLTF
TRBJ2-1 | TRBV4-1 | many | TRBD2 | TGCGCCAGCAGCCCATACAAAGGCGCGGGAGTATCCTACAATGAGCAGTTCTTC | CASSPYKGAGVSYNEQFF
TRBJ2-1 | TRBV12-5 | many | TRBD2 | TGTGCTAGTGGTCCTGCGAATCCGGGACTAGATATATACAATGAGCAGTTCTTC | CASGPANPGLDIYNEQFF
TRBJ2-3 | TRBV6-2/TRBV6-3 | . | TRBD2 | TGTGCCAGCAGCCGTTTGCGGGGGAGCACAGATACGCAGTATTTT | CASSRLRGSTDTQYF
TRBJ2-5 | TRBV11-2 | . | TRBD1 | TGTGCCAGCAGCTGGACAGGGGGGGGGGAGACCCAGTACTTC | CASSWTGGGETQYF
TRBJ2-3 | TRBV7-7 | . | . | TGTGCTAGCGGTGATCGGCTACGGGATACGCAGTATTTT | CASGDRLRDTQYF
TRBJ1-5 | TRBV7-2 | many | . | TGTGCCAGCAGCTTAGTACACAACTATCAGCCCCAGCATTTT | CASSLVHNYQPQHF
TRBJ2-7 | TRBV28 | many | TRBD2 | TGTGCCAGCAGTCTACAGTGGGAGGGCGAGCAGTACTTC | CASSLQWEGEQYF
TRBJ1-1 | TRBV6-2/TRBV6-3 | many | . | TGTGCCAGCAGTTACCTCGATCAGGGGCCGGTTTATAAGGACACTGAAGCTTTCTTT | CASSYLDQGPVYKDTEAFF
TRBJ2-2 | TRBV4-2 | many | . | TGTGCCAGCAGCCAAGGGGCGGGGAGGCCTACCGGGGAGCTGTTTTTT | CASSQGAGRPTGELFF
TRBJ1-2 | TRBV6-5 | many | . | TGTGCCAGCAGTTACTCCTCCACCTGGACGGGCTACACCTTC | CASSYSSTWTGYTF
TRBJ2-7 | TRBV20-1 | few | TRBD2 | TGCAGTGCGGGACCGGGACTAGCCCAGTACGAGCAGTACTTC | CSAGPGLAQYEQYF
TRBJ2-7 | TRBV20-1 | many | TRBD2 | TGCAGTGCTAGAGATTTAGCGGGGGGCTCCTACGAGCAGTACTTC | CSARDLAGGSYEQYF
TRBJ2-7 | TRBV19 | . | . | TGTGCCAGTACCCCGGGGCTAGGGCGCCGCTACGAGCAGTACTTC | CASTPGLGRRYEQYF
TRBJ2-7 | TRBV18 | . | TRBD2 | TGTGCCAGCTCACCACCGGAAACGGGAGGAGACTACGAGCAGTACTTC | CASSPPETGGDYEQYF
TRBJ2-1 | TRBV7-9 | many | TRBD1 | TGTGCCACCACTCGCATTCGACAGGGTACCTACAATGAGCAGTTCTTC | CATTRIRQGTYNEQFF
TRBJ2-7 | TRBV20-1 | many | TRBD2 | TGCAGTGCCACAGCAAAACCGGGACTAGACGAGCAGTACTTC | CSATAKPGLDEQYF
TRBJ2-5 | TRBV20-1 | many | . | TGCAGTGCGAGATGGGAGACCCAGTACTTC | CSARWETQYF
TRBJ2-5 | TRBV7-7 | once | . | TGTGCTAGCAGGGGAGCCACACAAGAGACCCAGTACTTC | CASRGATQETQYF
TRBJ2-1 | TRBV7-6 | . | TRBD2 | TGTGCCAGCAGCTCCAGTCGGACTAGCGGAAACAGTGAGCAGTTCTTC | CASSSSRTSGNSEQFF
TRBJ1-1 | TRBV27 | . | . | TGTGCCAGCAGTTTATTTGGGGGGCCTGAAGCTTTCTTT | CASSLFGGPEAFF
TRBJ2-3 | TRBV7-2 | many | . | TGTGCCAGCAGTAGGGCGGGGCCGTACCCCACGCAGTATTTT | CASSRAGPYPTQYF
TRBJ2-1 | TRBV7-8 | . | TRBD2 | TGTGCCAGCAGCCCCACCGACCCGGGAGGGTTCACCAATGAGCAGTTCTTC | CASSPTDPGGFTNEQFF
TRBJ2-7 | TRBV4-3 | . | . | TGCGCCAGCAGCCAAGAGGGACGGCGGGGATACGACGAGCAGTACTTC | CASSQEGRRGYDEQYF
TRBJ2-7 | TRBV2 | few | TRBD1 | TGTGCCAGCAGCGACAGGGGCCCCGAGCAGTACTTC | CASSDRGPEQYF
TRBJ2-1 | TRBV20-1 | . | . | TGCAGTGCCCCGATGTATAGCGGTAATGAGCAGTTCTTC | CSAPMYSGNEQFF
TRBJ2-5 | TRBV9 | many | . | TGTGCCAGCAGCGTTTACCGGGACCAAGAGACCCAGTACTTC | CASSVYRDQETQYF
TRBJ2-3 | TRBV29-1 | many | . | TGCAGCGTTGGACTAGCAGATACGCAGTATTTT | CSVGLADTQYF
TRBJ2-7 | TRBV2 | few | TRBD1 | TGTGCCAGCAACTCCCGAAGAGGGGGCTCTGAGCAGTACTTC | CASNSRRGGSEQYF
TRBJ2-7 | TRBV29-1 | many | TRBD2 | TGCAGCGTTGAAGGAGGACTAGGCGGCGACTACGAGCAGTACTTC | CSVEGGLGGDYEQYF
TRBJ2-5 | TRBV20-1 | many | TRBD2 | TGCAGTGCCGGAGAAAGACTAGCGGGAAAGACCCAGTACTTC | CSAGERLAGKTQYF
TRBJ2-3 | TRBV13 | many | . | TGTGCCAGCAGGTCTGGCACAGATACGCAGTATTTT | CASRSGTDTQYF
TRBJ2-7 | TRBV7-2 | . | TRBD2 | TGTGCCAGCAGCTCCCTAGCGGGAGGGCCTTGGGAGCAGTACTTC | CASSSLAGGPWEQYF